This TCR beta chain derives from a study of control samples from healthy donors and cancer patients. The protocol was immunoSEQ multiplex PCR, while the TCRdb copy is restricted to in-frame clones and leaves out a portion. The table shows around 79,000 clones, with over 85% occurring only once. There are 13 residues in the CDR3. V lost 7 bases, J lost 4 bases, and 10 bases lay in between. The germline gives CDR1 MNHEY, CDR2 SMNVEV (reference sequence). The sequencing input was PBMCs. This sequence joins TRBV27 and TRBJ1-4; no clear D gene. This receptor was taken from a woman aged 40 to 55 with lung cancer. This chain's CDR3 is CASKLGSNEKLFF. The CDR3 DNA follows: TGTGCCAGCAAACTCGGGAGTAATGAAAAACTGTTTTTT.